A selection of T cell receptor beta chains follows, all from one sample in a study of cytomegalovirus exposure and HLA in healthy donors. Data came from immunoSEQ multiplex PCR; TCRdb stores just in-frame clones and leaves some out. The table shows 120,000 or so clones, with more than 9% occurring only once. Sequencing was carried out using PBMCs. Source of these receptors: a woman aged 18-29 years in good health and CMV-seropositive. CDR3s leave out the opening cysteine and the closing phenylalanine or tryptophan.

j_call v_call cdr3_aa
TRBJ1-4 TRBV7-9 ASSSYRTGEKLF
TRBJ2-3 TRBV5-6 ASSLSSGSEYADTQY
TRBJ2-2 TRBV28 ASSFETSVRQRNTGELF
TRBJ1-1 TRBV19 ASSMGTGGVYLNTEAF
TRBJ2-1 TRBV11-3 ASSLPRTSGRANEQF
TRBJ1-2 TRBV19 ASSGGTGDSHSYGYT
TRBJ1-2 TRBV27 ASSLLTGGGYGYT
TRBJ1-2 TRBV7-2 ASSLGQLYGYT
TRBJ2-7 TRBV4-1 ASSQGLAGVPYEQY
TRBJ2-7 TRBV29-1 SACRGEYEQY
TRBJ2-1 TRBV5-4 ASSLKQGFGNEQF
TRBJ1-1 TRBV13 ASSVQGNTEAF
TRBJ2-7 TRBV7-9 ASSLDWTGNEQY
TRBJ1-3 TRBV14 ASSPFRGSGNTIY